This T cell receptor beta chain was sequenced during a study of cytomegalovirus exposure and HLA in healthy donors. Turning to the study itself: A prior analysis found about 120 million unique TCR beta sequences from 150 million to 200 million T cells. The study, taken as a whole, reports: Presence/absence analyses took donor sequencing depth as roughly uniform. When a later analysis compared HLA-associated TCR beta chains with equally common others, the HLA-associated chains turned out to be more clonally expanded and to have lower generation probabilities.

The CDR3 has 18 residues. The V gene's germline CDR1 is MDHEN and CDR2 SYDVKM. The V gene end was trimmed by 7 bases and the J gene end by 7 bases; junction bases not matched to a gene: 15. 60 Vbeta and 13 Jbeta primers were used in PCR. TCRdb keeps only in-frame clones here, not all; method: immunoSEQ multiplex PCR. The sample records roughly 100,000 clones, roughly 70% being singletons. Turning to this clone: Its matching antigen is unknown.

The receptor comes from a woman in her forties or fifties in good health and CMV-seropositive. The rearrangement uses TRBV28 and TRBJ2-1, with TRBD2 matching over 14 bases. The sample was PBMCs. CDR3 DNA sequence: TGTGCCAGCACCATCACGGGACTAGCGGGAGACCTCGGTAATGAGCAGTTCTTC. It specifies CASTITGLAGDLGNEQFF.